The next 23 T cell receptor beta chains were all read from a single sample in a study of response to subunit inactivated influenza vaccine. Each CDR3 protein gets one entry after TCRdb re-called the RT-PCR reads with MiXCR. The repertoire includes approximately 520,000 distinct CDR3 sequences, about 25% of them detected once, and about 1.9% sits in the top ten. The sequencing here drew on CD4+ T cells sorted from PBMCs, taken 5 days after vaccination. The receptors stem from a man aged 50 to 59 who received an inactivated influenza vaccine.

This clonotype was observed a few times. The rearrangement joins TRBV28 to TRBJ2-1, with 7 bases aligning to TRBD1. With V trimmed by 6 bases and J by 1 base, 9 bases remained unmatched. This CDR3 contains 16 residues. The germline V gene has CDR1 MDHEN and CDR2 SYDVKM. The CDR3 nucleotides read TGTGCCAGCAGCCGACAGACAGGGCGGTCCTACAATGAGCAGTTCTTC. It translates to CASSRQTGRSYNEQFF.

The chain links TRBV20-1 to TRBJ2-7; TRBD2 matches at 7 bases. The CDR3 is 12 residues long. Germline lookup yields CDR1 DFQATT and CDR2 SNEGSKA (reference sequence). J was trimmed by 5 bases and V by 8 bases; bases with no gene match: 9. CDR3 bases: TGCAGTACTCAGCGGGGTTTGGACGAGCAGTACTTC. Protein sequence: CSTQRGLDEQYF.

V and J are TRBV7-2 and TRBJ2-5, with D perhaps TRBD1 or TRBD2 (5 bases each). This CDR3 region has 15 residues. Germline lookup yields CDR1 SGHTA and CDR2 FQGNSA. V was shortened by 1 base and J by 4 bases, with 13 bases between the two germline ends. The CDR3 region has the DNA TGTGCCAGCAGCTTAGTTGGGGGATCACTAGAGACCCAGTACTTC. Translation: CASSLVGGSLETQYF. The full variable domain, completed using reference TRBV7-2 and TRBJ2-5, is GAGVSQSPSNKVTEKGKDVELRCDPISGHTALYWYRQSLGQGLEFLIYFQGNSAPDKSGLPSDRFSAERTGGSVSTLTIQRTQQEDSAVYLCASSLVGGSLETQYFGPGTRLLVL.

This clonotype was found a few times. The chain joins TRBV6-1 to TRBJ2-5, with 13 bases matching TRBD2. The length of the CDR3 is 14 residues. Per the germline V gene, CDR1 is MNHNS and CDR2 is SASEGT. The J segment lost 9 bases and the V segment lost 7 bases, leaving 8 bases of the junction unmatched. The CDR3 loop reads CASTLTSGGPPQYF. The DNA for the CDR3 is TGTGCCAGCACCCTGACTAGCGGGGGGCCACCCCAGTACTTC.

The chain employs TRBV5-8 and TRBJ2-2; D possibly matches TRBD1 or TRBD2 (5 bases each). The V end lost 3 bases, the J end lost 0 bases, and 12 bases lay between the germline ends. Looked up from germline, CDR1 is SGHTS and CDR2 is YDEGEE. The CDR3 is made up of 16 amino acids. Here the CDR3 reads CASSSGTVTNTGELFF. DNA of the CDR3: TGTGCCAGCAGCTCGGGGACCGTGACGAACACCGGGGAGCTGTTTTTT.

The chain is built from TRBV5-1 and TRBJ2-1, with TRBD2 matching 7 bases. Germline trimming cut 0 bases from V and 7 bases from J; bases unmatched to any gene: 7. The CDR3 is 15 residues long. CDR1 is SGHRS and CDR2 is YFSETQ in the germline V gene. The CDR3 loop is CASSLGSSGSNEQFF. CDR3 DNA: TGCGCCAGCAGCTTGGGATCTAGCGGAAGTAATGAGCAGTTCTTC.

The rearrangement uses TRBV6-2 or TRBV6-3 and TRBJ1-1, with TRBD1 matching over 9 bases. Germline V gene sequence: CDR1 MNHEY, CDR2 SVGEGT. The CDR3 length is 14 residues. V was pared by 7 bases and J by 4 bases, with 7 bases of the junction left unmatched. CDR3 bases: TGTGCCAGCAACCGACAGGGGGACCTCACTGAAGCTTTCTTT. Its protein is CASNRQGDLTEAFF.

The chain employs TRBV28 and TRBJ2-1; D unresolved. There are 15 residues in the CDR3. Germline V gene sequence: CDR1 MDHEN, CDR2 SYDVKM. V lost 4 bases, J lost 6 bases, and 16 bases lay in between. CDR3 region: CASSSPWGQINEQFF. CDR3 bases: TGTGCCAGCAGTTCCCCTTGGGGTCAGATCAATGAGCAGTTCTTC. The full variable domain, in which reference TRBV28 and TRBJ2-1 provide the parts outside the CDR3, is DVKVTQSSRYLVKRTGEKVFLECVQDMDHENMFWYRQDPGLGLRLIYFSYDVKMKEKGDIPEGYSVSREKKERFSLILESASTNQTSMYLCASSSPWGQINEQFFGPGTRLTVL.

The genes are TRBV19 and TRBJ2-7, with 11 bases matching TRBD2. The CDR3 covers 17 residues. The J segment lost 3 bases and the V segment lost 5 bases, leaving 12 bases of the junction unmatched. Germline values: CDR1 LNHDA, CDR2 SQIVND (reference sequence). This CDR3 is CASSAPSLAGAIYEQYF. The CDR3, as DNA: TGTGCCAGTAGTGCCCCCTCACTAGCGGGGGCCATCTACGAGCAGTACTTC.

This clonotype has more than one count but fewer than ten. The chain employs TRBV12-3 or TRBV12-4 and TRBJ2-1; D perhaps matches TRBD2 (6 bases). Trimming took off 5 bases at V and 7 bases at J, with 15 bases between the two ends. The CDR3 runs 14 residues. In nucleotides, the CDR3 is TGTGCCAGCAGTCTCAGGAGGGAGTCAAATGAGCAGTTCTTC. Protein product: CASSLRRESNEQFF.

The chain couples TRBV7-2 to TRBJ1-3; maybe TRBD1 (6 bases). V shed 5 bases and J shed 0 bases, with 14 bases lying between them. This CDR3 has 16 amino acids. Germline CDR1 is SGHTA and CDR2 is FQGNSA. In DNA, the CDR3 is TGTGCCAGCAGCAAAGGACAGCCCAGCTCTGGAAACACCATATATTTT. Amino acid sequence: CASSKGQPSSGNTIYF.

The rearrangement uses TRBV6-1 and TRBJ1-1; D is possibly TRBD1 (6 bases). This CDR3 is built from 14 residues. CDR1 is MNHNS and CDR2 is SASEGT in the germline V gene. Trimming stripped 11 bases from V and 4 bases from J, with 20 bases between. CDR3 coding DNA: TGTGCCGCCGACCGGGACACCCTGAGCACTGAAGCTTTCTTT. Amino acids: CAADRDTLSTEAFF.

Only a few counts were recorded for this clonotype. The genes are TRBV9 and TRBJ2-5; 9 bases are shared with TRBD2. The CDR3 runs to 15 residues. Germline CDR1 and CDR2: SGDLS and YYNGEE. The V and J ends lost 0 bases and 5 bases, in that order; junction bases with no gene match: 5. The CDR3 DNA reads as TGTGCCAGCAGCGTAGCTCGGCTAGCGGGGGAGACCCAGTACTTC. As protein: CASSVARLAGETQYF.

This clonotype was detected only a few times. This rearrangement joins TRBV7-3 to TRBJ1-1; no clear D. Trimming left V 5 bases short and J 1 base short, with 11 bases between. CDR1 and CDR2 (germline): SGHTA, FQGTGA. The CDR3 consists of 14 residues. The DNA of the CDR3 is TGTGCCAGCAGCCGTACCTCGGGGAACACTGAAGCTTTCTTT. Translation: CASSRTSGNTEAFF. Full variable domain (missing parts from reference TRBV7-3 and TRBJ1-1): GAGVSQTPSNKVTEKGKYVELRCDPISGHTALYWYRQSLGQGPEFLIYFQGTGAADDSGLPNDRFFAVRPEGSVSTLKIQRTERGDSAVYLCASSRTSGNTEAFFGQGTRLTVV.

The chain employs TRBV20-1 and TRBJ2-4, with 16 bases matching TRBD2. This CDR3 has 19 amino acids. CDR1 and CDR2 from the germline V gene are DFQATT and SNEGSKA (reference sequence). The DNA of the CDR3 is TGCAGGGGCGCCCCGGGACTAGCGGGAGGGCCATTTCCGAAAAACATTCAGTACTTC. Its protein is CRGAPGLAGGPFPKNIQYF.

This clonotype has just one count. The chain uses TRBV5-1 and TRBJ2-3; 9 nucleotides agree with TRBD2. V trimming: 3 bases; J trimming: 4 bases; junction bases outside the gene matches: 15. Germline CDR1 reads SGHRS; CDR2 reads YFSETQ. The CDR3 consists of 18 residues. The CDR3 loop is CASSSKKFSGGGADTQYF. The CDR3 bases are TGCGCCAGCAGCTCGAAAAAATTTAGCGGGGGTGGGGCAGATACGCAGTATTTT.

This chain joins TRBV6-2 or TRBV6-3 and TRBJ2-2, with 7 bases matching TRBD1. The germline gives CDR1 MNHEY, CDR2 SVGEGT. J was trimmed by 8 bases and V by 6 bases; bases with no gene match: 6. The CDR3 has 13 amino acids. The CDR3 DNA reads TGTGCCAGCAGCAACAGGGGTCTAGGGGAGCTGTTTTTT. It is translated as CASSNRGLGELFF.

This clonotype was seen more than once but under ten times. The V call is TRBV30, the J call TRBJ2-3, with TRBD1 matching over 9 bases. CDR1 GTSNPN and CDR2 SVGIG come from the germline V gene (reference sequence). CDR3 size: 15 residues. The V segment lost 2 bases and the J segment 2 bases; nucleotides outside the gene matches: 5. CDR3 nucleotide sequence: TGTGCCTGGAGTACGGGACAGGGCCCCACAGATACGCAGTATTTT. This translates into CAWSTGQGPTDTQYF.

The genes are TRBV7-2 and TRBJ1-2, with 9 positions matching TRBD1. J gave up 6 bases and V 1 base, and 9 bases lay outside the gene matches. CDR1 SGHTA and CDR2 FQGNSA come from the germline V gene. The CDR3 is 16 amino acids. The CDR3 sequence: CASSLDDRQGENGYTF. For the CDR3, the DNA is TGTGCCAGCAGCTTAGACGATAGACAGGGGGAAAATGGCTACACCTTC. Supplemented by reference TRBV7-2 and TRBJ1-2, the full variable domain reads GAGVSQSPSNKVTEKGKDVELRCDPISGHTALYWYRQSLGQGLEFLIYFQGNSAPDKSGLPSDRFSAERTGGSVSTLTIQRTQQEDSAVYLCASSLDDRQGENGYTFGSGTRLTVV.

The chain has TRBV20-1 and TRBJ2-7, with D uncertain. From germline, CDR1 is DFQATT and CDR2 SNEGSKA (reference sequence). Trimming removed 6 bases at V and 3 bases at J, with 18 bases between. The CDR3 runs to 14 residues. This CDR3 is CSAELGKLHYEQYF. Written as DNA, the CDR3 is TGCAGTGCGGAGTTAGGGAAACTCCACTACGAGCAGTACTTC.

This sequence joins TRBV10-3 and TRBJ1-4, with 7 bases aligning to TRBD1. This CDR3 contains 14 residues. Trimming took 6 bases from V and 4 from J; bases not matched to a gene: 5. Germline CDR1 and CDR2: ENHRY and SYGVKD. The CDR3 DNA reads TGTGCCATCAGACAGGGGCTGCGTAATGAAAAACTGTTTTTT. Translation gives CAIRQGLRNEKLFF.

V gene TRBV5-1 combines with J gene TRBJ2-1; unclear D gene. Germline V CDR1 and CDR2: SGHRS, YFSETQ. The CDR3 contains 15 residues. The V end was cut by 0 bases, the J end by 2 bases, with 9 bases between. The CDR3 is CASSLDLGPYNEQFF. The CDR3, as DNA: TGCGCCAGCAGCTTGGACCTAGGCCCCTACAATGAGCAGTTCTTC.

There are a few counts of this clonotype. The V call is TRBV15, the J call TRBJ2-3; D remains ambiguous. There are 15 residues in the CDR3. The germline CDR1 and CDR2 sequences are LNHNV and YYDKDF (reference sequence). Trimming took 3 bases from V and 0 from J, leaving 10 bases between them. The CDR3 here is CATSRGLESTDTQYF. Here the CDR3 DNA reads TGTGCCACCAGCAGGGGATTGGAGAGCACAGATACGCAGTATTTT.